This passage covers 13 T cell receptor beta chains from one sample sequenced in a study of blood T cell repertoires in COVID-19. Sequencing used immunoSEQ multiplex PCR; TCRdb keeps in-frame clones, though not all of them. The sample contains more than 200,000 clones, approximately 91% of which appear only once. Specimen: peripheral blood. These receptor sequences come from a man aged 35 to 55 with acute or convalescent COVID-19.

The CDR3 DNA is TGTGCCAGCAGTTTTTTAGGCAATCAGCCCCAGCATTTT. Translating gives CASSFLGNQPQHF. This chain links TRBV27 with TRBJ1-5, with D unresolved. Trimming shortened V by 3 bases and J by 2 bases, and 5 bases separated the two germline ends. This CDR3 has 13 amino acids. Germline V gives CDR1 MNHEY, CDR2 SMNVEV (reference sequence).

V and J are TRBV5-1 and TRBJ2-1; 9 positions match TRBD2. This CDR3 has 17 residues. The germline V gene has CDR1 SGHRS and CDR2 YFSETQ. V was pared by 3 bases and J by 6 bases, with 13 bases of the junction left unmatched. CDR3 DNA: TGCGCCAGCAGCTGGGCTAGCGGGACCCTCCCGGGCAATGAGCAGTTCTTC. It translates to CASSWASGTLPGNEQFF.

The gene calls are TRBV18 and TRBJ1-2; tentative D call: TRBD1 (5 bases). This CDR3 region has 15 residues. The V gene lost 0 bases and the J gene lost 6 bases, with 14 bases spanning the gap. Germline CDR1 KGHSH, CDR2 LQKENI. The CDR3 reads CASSPPGGFKDGYTF. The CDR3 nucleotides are TGTGCCAGCTCACCACCGGGGGGATTTAAAGATGGCTACACCTTC.

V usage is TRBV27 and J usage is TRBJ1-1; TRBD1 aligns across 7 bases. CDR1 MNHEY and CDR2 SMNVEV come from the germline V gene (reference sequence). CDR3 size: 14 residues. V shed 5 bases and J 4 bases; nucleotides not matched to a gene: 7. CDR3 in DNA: TGTGCCAGCAGTCTACAGGGGTGGGGCACTGAAGCTTTCTTT. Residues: CASSLQGWGTEAFF.

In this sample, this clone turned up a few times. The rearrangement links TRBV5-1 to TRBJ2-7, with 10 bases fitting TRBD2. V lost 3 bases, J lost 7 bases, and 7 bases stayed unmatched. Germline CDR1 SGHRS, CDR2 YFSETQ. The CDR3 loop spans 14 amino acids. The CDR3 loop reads CASSSGLADGEQYF. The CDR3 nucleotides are TGCGCCAGCAGCTCTGGACTAGCGGACGGGGAGCAGTACTTC.

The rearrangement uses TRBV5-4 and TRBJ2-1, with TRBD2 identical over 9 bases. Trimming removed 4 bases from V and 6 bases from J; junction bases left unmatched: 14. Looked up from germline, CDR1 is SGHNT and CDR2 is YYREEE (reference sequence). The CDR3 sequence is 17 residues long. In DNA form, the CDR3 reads TGTGCCAGCAGCCCCCCCGTGGCGGGAGGGGGGGGCAATGAGCAGTTCTTC. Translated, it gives CASSPPVAGGGGNEQFF.

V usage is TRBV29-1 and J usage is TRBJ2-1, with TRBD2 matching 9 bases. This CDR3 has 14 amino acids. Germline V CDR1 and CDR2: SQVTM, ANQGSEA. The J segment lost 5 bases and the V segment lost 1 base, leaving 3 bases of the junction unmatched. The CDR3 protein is CSVEGRGGDNEQFF. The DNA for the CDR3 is TGCAGCGTTGAAGGGCGGGGGGGCGACAATGAGCAGTTCTTC.

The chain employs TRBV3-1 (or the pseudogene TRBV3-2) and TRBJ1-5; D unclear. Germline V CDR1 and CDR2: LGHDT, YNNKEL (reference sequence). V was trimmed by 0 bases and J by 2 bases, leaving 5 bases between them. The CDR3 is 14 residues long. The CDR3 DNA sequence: TGTGCCAGCAGCCAAGACAGTGGCAATCAGCCCCAGCATTTT. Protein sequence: CASSQDSGNQPQHF.

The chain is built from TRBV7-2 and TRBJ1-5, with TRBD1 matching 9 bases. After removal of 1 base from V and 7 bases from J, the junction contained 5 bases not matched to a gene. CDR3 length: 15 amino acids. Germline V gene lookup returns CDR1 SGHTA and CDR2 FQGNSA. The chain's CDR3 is CASSLVWTGEQPQHF. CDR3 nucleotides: TGTGCCAGCAGCTTAGTTTGGACAGGGGAACAGCCCCAGCATTTT. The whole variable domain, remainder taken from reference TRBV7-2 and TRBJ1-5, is GAGVSQSPSNKVTEKGKDVELRCDPISGHTALYWYRQSLGQGLEFLIYFQGNSAPDKSGLPSDRFSAERTGGSVSTLTIQRTQQEDSAVYLCASSLVWTGEQPQHFGDGTRLSIL.

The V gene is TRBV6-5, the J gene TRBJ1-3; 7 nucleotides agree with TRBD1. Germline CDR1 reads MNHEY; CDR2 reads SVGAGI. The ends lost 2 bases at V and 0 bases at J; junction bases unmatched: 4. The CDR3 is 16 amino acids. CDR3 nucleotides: TGTGCCAGCAGTTACCGGGGACAGTTCTCTGGAAACACCATATATTTT. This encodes CASSYRGQFSGNTIYF.

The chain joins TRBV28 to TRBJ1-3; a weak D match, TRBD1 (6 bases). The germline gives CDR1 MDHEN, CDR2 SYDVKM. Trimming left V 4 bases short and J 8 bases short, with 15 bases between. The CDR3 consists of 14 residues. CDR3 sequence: CASSSTGKGDTIYF. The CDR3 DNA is TGTGCCAGCAGTTCAACAGGGAAGGGAGACACCATATATTTT.

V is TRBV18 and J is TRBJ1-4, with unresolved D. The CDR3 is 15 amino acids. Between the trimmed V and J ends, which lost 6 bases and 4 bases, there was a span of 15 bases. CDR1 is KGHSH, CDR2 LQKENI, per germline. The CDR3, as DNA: TGTGCCAGCTCCTGGGCCCCACTCAATAATGAAAAACTGTTTTTT. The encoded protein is CASSWAPLNNEKLFF.

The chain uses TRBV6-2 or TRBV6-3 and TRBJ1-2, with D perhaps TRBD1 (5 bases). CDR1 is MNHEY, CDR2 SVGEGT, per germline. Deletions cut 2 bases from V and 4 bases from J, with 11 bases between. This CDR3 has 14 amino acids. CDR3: CASSYGGGAYGYTF. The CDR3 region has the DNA TGTGCCAGCAGTTACGGGGGAGGTGCCTATGGCTACACCTTC.